Following are 19 T cell receptor beta chains from one sample sequenced in a study of T cell clonality in common variable immunodeficiency. Libraries were prepared by immunoSEQ multiplex PCR; TCRdb keeps only in-frame clonotypes and omits some of them. The data show approximately 60,000 clones, with none appearing a single time. Material: peripheral blood mononuclear cells. The receptors shown here come from a person aged 18 to 75 in good health.

This clone was counted ten times or more. Read sequence stops 3 residues before the CDR3 end, and the germline J gene provides the missing end. The genes are TRBV19 and TRBJ2-3; D uncertain. Deletions cut 3 bases from V and 2 bases from J, with 9 bases between. Germline V gene data show CDR1 as LNHDA and CDR2 as SQIVND (reference sequence). This CDR3 comprises 14 residues. Partial CDR3 DNA: TGTGCCAGTAGTATGAGCAGGAACACAGATACG. Protein sequence: CASSMSRNTDT. The entire CDR3 sequence reads CASSMSRNTDTQYF.

The sample holds many counts of this clone. The read ends 3 residues shy of where the CDR3 ends; the end is completed using the germline J gene. V gene TRBV29-1 combines with J gene TRBJ1-2; possible D gene TRBD1, 5 bases. The CDR3 totals 13 residues. Germline assignment: CDR1 SQVTM and CDR2 ANQGSEA. The DNA read from the CDR3 is TGCAGCGTTGAAGATCGCAGGGTAGGCGGC. Translating gives CSVEDRRVGG. The whole CDR3 sequence is CSVEDRRVGGYTF.

To note about this clone: The read ends 3 residues early relative to the CDR3; the germline J gene fills the gap. This sequence joins TRBV2 and TRBJ1-1; 9 bases agree with TRBD1. The CDR3 is 14 amino acids. The germline V gene has CDR1 SNHLY and CDR2 FYNNEI. Losses at the gene ends were 6 bases for V and 3 bases for J; bases not matched to a gene: 5. CDR3 DNA (partial): TGTGCCAGCAGGCACAGGGGGCGAGACACTGAA. It is translated as CASRHRGRDTE. The CDR3 as a whole reads CASRHRGRDTEAFF.

This clone has ten or more counts. The CDR3 end falls 3 residues outside the read, so it is completed with the germline J gene. J is TRBJ2-5 and V is TRBV29-1; TRBD2 agrees at 9 bases. Trimming took 5 bases from V and 5 from J; bases not matched to a gene: 12. Germline V gene lookup returns CDR1 SQVTM and CDR2 ANQGSEA. The length of the CDR3 is 15 residues. The part of the CDR3 DNA that was read is TGCAGCGTTCTCATCTCGGGCGCGGGGGGGGAGACC. Its protein product is CSVLISGAGGET. The whole CDR3 protein reads CSVLISGAGGETQYF.

This clone was detected ten times or more. The CDR3 end is not reached by the read, which stops 3 residues before it; the germline J gene fills it in. V usage is TRBV12-5 and J usage is TRBJ2-2, with 9 bases aligning to TRBD1. J lost 4 bases, V lost 8 bases, and 2 bases had no gene match. CDR3 length: 13 residues. CDR1 and CDR2 from the germline V gene are LGHNT and FRNRAP. The CDR3 region is CASLQGATGELFF. CDR3 DNA, as far as it was read: TGTGCTAGTCTACAGGGGGCCACCGGGGAG. The entire variable domain, with the rest obtained from reference TRBV12-5 and TRBJ2-2, is as follows: DARVTQTPRHKVTEMGQEVTMRCQPILGHNTVFWYRQTMMQGLELLAYFRNRAPLDDSGMPKDRFSAEMPDATLATLKIQPSEPRDSAVYFCASLQGATGELFFGEGSRLTVL.

This clone was counted only a few times. The CDR3 extends 3 residues past the end of the read, so its final part is completed from the germline J gene. The rearrangement joins TRBV30 to TRBJ1-2; D gene unclear. The CDR3 runs 13 residues. Germline V gene lookup returns CDR1 GTSNPN and CDR2 SVGIG (reference sequence). This CDR3 reads CALLAGDYNDYTF. CDR3 DNA, as far as it was read: TGTGCCTTACTAGCGGGAGATTACAATGAC.

This clone was recorded a few times. Coverage ceases 3 residues before the CDR3 finishes, and the germline J gene fills in the end. The chain couples TRBV20-1 to TRBJ1-5; 9 nucleotides agree with TRBD1. The CDR3 consists of 17 residues. The J segment lost 0 bases and the V segment lost 5 bases, leaving 11 bases of the junction unmatched. CDR1 and CDR2 (germline): DFQATT, SNEGSKA (reference sequence). The CDR3 DNA, read in part, is TGCAGTGCTCTCAACGGGACAGGGTTCGATAGCAATCAGCCC. This translates into CSALNGTGFDSNQP. The entire CDR3 sequence reads CSALNGTGFDSNQPQHF.

At least ten counts were recorded for this clone. The observed sequence ends 3 residues before the CDR3 terminus, with the missing tail filled in from the germline J gene. V gene TRBV19 combines with J gene TRBJ2-1, with a tentative D call TRBD2 (5 bases). CDR3 size: 15 residues. Trimming removed 7 bases from V and 0 bases from J, with 13 bases in between. Looked up from germline, CDR1 is LNHDA and CDR2 is SQIVND (reference sequence). CDR3 in amino acids: CASTAGLSSYNEQFF. The part of the CDR3 DNA that was read is TGTGCCAGTACGGCCGGACTTAGCTCCTACAATGAG.

Worth noting for this clone: Coverage ceases 3 residues before the CDR3 finishes, and the germline J gene fills in the end. The chain is built from TRBV11-2 and TRBJ1-2; a weak D match, TRBD1 (5 bases). The CDR3 covers 12 residues. The germline V gene encodes CDR1 SGHAT and CDR2 FQNNGV. The V and J ends lost 5 bases and 6 bases respectively, with 10 bases between them. The CDR3 reads CASSHQGNGYTF. The DNA read from the CDR3 is TGTGCCAGCAGCCACCAGGGAAATGGC.

This clone has at least ten counts. Read data end 3 residues before the CDR3 end; the end is taken from the germline J gene. The chain is built from TRBV2 and TRBJ2-5; TRBD2 matches at 7 bases. V shed 8 bases, J shed 3 bases, and the junction held 9 bases outside the gene matches. CDR1 SNHLY and CDR2 FYNNEI come from the germline V gene. The CDR3 is 14 residues long. Incomplete CDR3 DNA: TGTGCCAGCTCGCGGGAGTCAGTGAAAGAGACC. This codes for CASSRESVKET. The full-length CDR3 reads as CASSRESVKETQYF.

There are many counts of this clone. The CDR3 end is not reached by the read, which stops 3 residues before it; the germline J gene fills it in. V gene TRBV2 combines with J gene TRBJ2-5; D perhaps matches TRBD1 (5 bases). This CDR3 has 13 residues. CDR1 is SNHLY and CDR2 is FYNNEI in the germline V gene. Trimming pared 7 bases from V and 3 bases from J, leaving 12 bases between. The CDR3 DNA, read in part, is TGTGCCAGCACGGCAGGGTGGGAAGAGACC. It encodes CASTAGWEET. The full-length CDR3 reads as CASTAGWEETQYF.

There are many counts of this clone. The read ends 3 residues shy of where the CDR3 ends; the end is completed using the germline J gene. The chain carries TRBV27 and TRBJ2-1, with 10 nucleotides matching TRBD2. V was clipped by 1 base and J by 8 bases; unmatched bases: 5. From germline, CDR1 is MNHEY and CDR2 SMNVEV (reference sequence). The CDR3 totals 15 residues. This CDR3 is CASSLWLAGVYEQFF. The CDR3 DNA, read in part, is TGTGCCAGCAGTTTATGGCTAGCGGGAGTCTATGAG.

This clone was picked up many times. Coverage ceases 3 residues before the CDR3 finishes, and the germline J gene fills in the end. The J gene is TRBJ2-6, the V gene TRBV18; 8 bases are a match to TRBD2. From germline, CDR1 is KGHSH and CDR2 LQKENI. Trimming removed 5 bases from V and 0 bases from J; junction bases left unmatched: 3. CDR3 length: 16 amino acids. The chain's CDR3 is CASSTGGLSGANVLTF. The sequenced part of the CDR3 DNA is TGTGCCAGCTCAACGGGGGGGCTCTCTGGGGCCAACGTC.

This clone was detected only a few times. The CDR3 end is not reached by the read, which stops 3 residues before it; the germline J gene fills it in. The genes are TRBV11-3 and TRBJ2-3; 7 bases align to TRBD1. The CDR3 loop spans 15 amino acids. CDR1 and CDR2 from the germline V gene are SGHNT and YENEEA. V gave up 3 bases and J gave up 4 bases; unmatched junction bases: 7. This CDR3 is CASSFRTGNADTQYF. The CDR3 bases that were read are TGTGCCAGCAGCTTCAGGACAGGCAATGCAGATACG. The full variable domain, completed using reference TRBV11-3 and TRBJ2-3, is EAGVVQSPRYKIIEKKQPVAFWCNPISGHNTLYWYLQNLGQGPELLIRYENEEAVDDSQLPKDRFSAERLKGVDSTLKIQPAELGDSAVYLCASSFRTGNADTQYFGPGTRLTVL.

This clone has at least ten counts. The DNA ends 3 residues before the CDR3 does, and the rest of the CDR3 is filled in from the germline J gene. The V and J genes are TRBV30 and TRBJ1-2; maybe TRBD1 (6 bases). From germline, CDR1 is GTSNPN and CDR2 SVGIG (reference sequence). CDR3 length: 11 residues. CDR3 bases read: TGTGCCTGGAGTACAGGGTACGGC. Protein sequence: CAWSTGYG. The whole CDR3 protein is CAWSTGYGYTF.

This clone appeared many times. The CDR3 end lies 3 residues beyond the end of the read and is filled in from the germline J gene. V usage is TRBV20-1 and J usage is TRBJ1-4, with 8 nucleotides matching TRBD1. Germline lookup yields CDR1 DFQATT and CDR2 SNEGSKA (reference sequence). The CDR3 loop spans 13 amino acids. With V trimmed by 6 bases and J by 8 bases, 8 bases remained unmatched. The CDR3 is CSALQGGEEKLFF. CDR3 DNA, as far as it was read: TGCAGTGCGCTACAGGGGGGGGAGGAAAAA.

This clone was seen repeatedly, ten times or more. The read is 3 residues too short to cover the CDR3 end, so that end is filled in from the germline J gene. The V call is TRBV7-9, the J call TRBJ1-1; D call uncertain. This CDR3 is 12 amino acids long. The germline V and J ends were trimmed by 4 bases and 4 bases, with 7 bases remaining between them. Germline V gene lookup returns CDR1 SEHNR and CDR2 FQNEAQ (reference sequence). The covered CDR3 bases are TGTGCCAGCAGCTGGGCAGGCACTGAA. It encodes CASSWAGTE. The entire CDR3 protein reads CASSWAGTEAFF.

The table lists this clone with many counts. The read ends 3 residues before the CDR3 terminus; that terminus is restored from the germline J gene. V and J are TRBV5-1 and TRBJ1-2, with a weak D call TRBD1 (6 bases). The CDR3 has 13 residues. CDR1 and CDR2 from the germline V gene are SGHRS and YFSETQ. This CDR3 reads CASSLGQGNGYTF. CDR3 bases read: TGCGCCAGCAGCTTGGGGCAGGGGAACGGC.

In regard to this clone: Read sequence stops 3 residues before the CDR3 end, and the germline J gene provides the missing end. V and J are TRBV19 and TRBJ1-5; TRBD1 might be the D (6 bases). The germline V and J ends were trimmed by 5 bases and 4 bases, with 18 bases remaining between them. The CDR3 covers 16 residues. Germline V gene sequence: CDR1 LNHDA, CDR2 SQIVND (reference sequence). CDR3 region: CASSPLDQGTNQPQHF. CDR3 DNA, as far as it was read: TGTGCCAGTAGTCCCTTGGATCAGGGGACGAATCAGCCC.